This TCR beta chain is drawn from a study of blood T cell repertoires in COVID-19 (dated by TCRdb to 2020 to 2021). Looking at the study overall: Samples covering the acute and convalescent phases of COVID-19 were provided by collaborators in the United States, Italy and Spain. The prospective study material was composed of cDNA or gDNA derived from T cells, B-cell-depleted T cells, or PBMCs. The dataset comprised deeply sampled blood TCRbeta repertoires from subjects exposed to, actively infected with, or recovered from COVID-19. The repertoires were made available in a free public database intended to serve as a resource for research on the immune response to SARS-CoV-2. Samples came from the ongoing ImmuneRACE study (first 160 participants) plus 1,254 subjects from 6 global collaborators. A de-identified subject ID, COVID-19 status, age in years and sex were almost always included in the sample metadata. Where available, HLA class I and class II types were obtained from metadata supplied by the sample provider rather than from assay-based typing.

Remarks on this clone: Its binding antigen is unknown. Within one base of it there is no much larger clone, and no base qualities were kept.

Including cysteine and phenylalanine, the CDR3 has 15 amino acids. Left in the record is the CDR3 DNA by itself, 45 bases read in frame from the first base. The germline V gene sets CDR1 to SNHLY and CDR2 to FYNNEI. Cut back by 8 bases and 4 bases, the V and J ends lie 18 bases apart. Overall results and qualifications from the work: Clinical and demographic metadata were provided uncurated, with the amount varying by source and participant.

Another Seattle source contributed samples from volunteer blood donors who had recovered from COVID-19. Each collaborating institution followed its own protocols to collect whole blood in K2EDTA tubes. For TCRbeta analysis, collaborator samples were shipped as frozen whole blood, as isolated PBMCs, or as DNA extracted from either sample type. TCRbeta CDR3 regions were amplified from genomic DNA using the immunoSEQ Assay, a bias-controlled multiplex PCR. On the study's bioinformatics: Nucleated cell counts per sample were estimated from amplification of reference gene primers within the assay. To quantify the absolute abundance of each unique TCRbeta CDR3 rearrangement, sequence reads were collapsed and filtered. For each sample, productive Simpson clonality was calculated as the square root of Simpson's diversity index over productive rearrangements. As stored in TCRdb, this immuneACCESS dataset retains in-frame rearrangements with V and J assigned. A fraction of the clones does not appear; measured against another copy, unresolved V genes explain less than half of the discrepancy, and the remainder lacks a known reason. D and trimming were read from the DNA, whereas the V and J calls and clone size are those reported in that table. The table for this sample lists roughly 150,000 clones; 88% of them were counted only once. Roughly 1.9% of the sample belongs to the ten largest clones.

This TCR derives from a man between 50 and 59 years old who had recovered from COVID-19. Here the chain combines TRBV2 and TRBJ2-1; the D segment could be TRBD1, given 6 matching bases. The sequenced material came from peripheral blood. The CDR3 in this case is CASGRGETRYNEQFF. The DNA sequence follows: TGTGCCAGCGGCAGGGGAGAAACAAGATACAATGAGCAGTTCTTC.